The clone carrying this T cell receptor (beta chain) has just a few counts. This sample is drawn from a study of blood T cell repertoires in COVID-19. In germline, CDR1 is MNHEY, CDR2 SVGEGT. Trimming stripped 2 bases from V and 2 bases from J, with 7 bases between. CDR3 size: 13 residues. The protocol was immunoSEQ multiplex PCR, while the TCRdb copy is restricted to in-frame clones and leaves out a portion. Among a few hundred thousand clones listed, approximately 89% were seen once. Material for sequencing was peripheral blood. The chain is built from TRBV6-2 or TRBV6-3 and TRBJ2-7; TRBD1 might be the D (6 bases). The TCR was taken from a man aged 35-49 years who had recovered from COVID-19. Written as DNA, the CDR3 is TGTGCCAGCAGTTACCGGGACACCTACGAGCAGTACTTC. This sequence encodes CASSYRDTYEQYF.